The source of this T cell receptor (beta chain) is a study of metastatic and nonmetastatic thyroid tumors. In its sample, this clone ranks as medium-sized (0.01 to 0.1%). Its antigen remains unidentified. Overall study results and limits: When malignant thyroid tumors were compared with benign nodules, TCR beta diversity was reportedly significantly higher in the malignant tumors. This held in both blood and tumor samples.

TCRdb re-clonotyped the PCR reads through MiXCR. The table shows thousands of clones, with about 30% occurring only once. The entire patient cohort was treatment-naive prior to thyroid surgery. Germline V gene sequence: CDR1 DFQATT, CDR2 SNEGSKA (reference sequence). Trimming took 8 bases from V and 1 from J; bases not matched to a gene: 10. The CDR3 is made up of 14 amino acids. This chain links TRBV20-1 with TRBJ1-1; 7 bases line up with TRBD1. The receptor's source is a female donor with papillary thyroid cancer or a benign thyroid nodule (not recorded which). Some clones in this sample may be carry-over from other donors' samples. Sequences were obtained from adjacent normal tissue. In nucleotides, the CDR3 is TGCAGTCCCCAACGGGACAGCTCGAACACTGAAGCTTTCTTT. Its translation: CSPQRDSSNTEAFF.